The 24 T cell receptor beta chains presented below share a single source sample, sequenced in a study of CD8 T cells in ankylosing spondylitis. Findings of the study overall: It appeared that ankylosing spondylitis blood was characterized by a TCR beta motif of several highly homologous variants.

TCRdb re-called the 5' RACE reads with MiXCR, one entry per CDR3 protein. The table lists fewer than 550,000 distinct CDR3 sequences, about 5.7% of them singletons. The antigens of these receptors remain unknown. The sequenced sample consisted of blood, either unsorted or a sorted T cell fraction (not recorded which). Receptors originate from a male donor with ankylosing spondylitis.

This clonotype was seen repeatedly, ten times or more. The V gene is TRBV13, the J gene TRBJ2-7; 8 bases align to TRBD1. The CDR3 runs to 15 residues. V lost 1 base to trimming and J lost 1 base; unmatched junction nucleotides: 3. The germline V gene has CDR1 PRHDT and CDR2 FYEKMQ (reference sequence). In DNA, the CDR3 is TGTGCCAGCAGCTTAGCACAGGGGGATTCCTACGAGCAGTACTTC. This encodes CASSLAQGDSYEQYF.

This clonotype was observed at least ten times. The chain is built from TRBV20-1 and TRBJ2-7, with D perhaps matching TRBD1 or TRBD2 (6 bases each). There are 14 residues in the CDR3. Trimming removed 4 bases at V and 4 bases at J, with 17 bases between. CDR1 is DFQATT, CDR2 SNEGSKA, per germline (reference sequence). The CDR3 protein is CSATPGATRYEQYF. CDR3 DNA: TGCAGTGCTACCCCGGGGGCGACCCGTTACGAGCAGTACTTC.

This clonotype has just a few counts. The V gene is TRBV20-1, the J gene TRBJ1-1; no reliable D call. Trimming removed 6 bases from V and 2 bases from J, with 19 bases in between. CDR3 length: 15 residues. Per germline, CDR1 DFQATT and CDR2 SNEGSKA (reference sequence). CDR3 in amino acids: CSALRRVLGNTEAFF. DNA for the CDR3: TGCAGTGCCCTACGGCGGGTGCTGGGCAACACTGAAGCTTTCTTT.

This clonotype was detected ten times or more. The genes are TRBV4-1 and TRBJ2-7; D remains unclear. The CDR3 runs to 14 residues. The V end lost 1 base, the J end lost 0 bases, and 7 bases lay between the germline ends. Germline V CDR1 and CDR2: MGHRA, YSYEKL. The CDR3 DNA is TGCGCCAGCAGCCAAGTCGTGAGCTCCTACGAGCAGTACTTC. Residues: CASSQVVSSYEQYF.

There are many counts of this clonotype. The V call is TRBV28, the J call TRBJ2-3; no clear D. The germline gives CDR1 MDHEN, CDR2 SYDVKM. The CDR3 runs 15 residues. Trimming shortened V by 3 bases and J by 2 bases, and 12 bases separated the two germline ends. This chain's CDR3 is CASSLIKPHTDTQYF. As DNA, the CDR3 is TGTGCCAGCAGTTTGATCAAACCCCACACAGATACGCAGTATTTT. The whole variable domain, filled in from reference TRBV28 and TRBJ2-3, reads DVKVTQSSRYLVKRTGEKVFLECVQDMDHENMFWYRQDPGLGLRLIYFSYDVKMKEKGDIPEGYSVSREKKERFSLILESASTNQTSMYLCASSLIKPHTDTQYFGPGTRLTVL.

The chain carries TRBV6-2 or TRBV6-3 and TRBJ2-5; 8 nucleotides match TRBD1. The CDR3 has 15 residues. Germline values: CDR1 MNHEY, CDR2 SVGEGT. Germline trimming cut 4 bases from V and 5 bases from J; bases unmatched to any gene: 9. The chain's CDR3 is CASSWTGQGWETQYF. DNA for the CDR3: TGTGCCAGCAGTTGGACAGGGCAGGGGTGGGAGACCCAGTACTTC.

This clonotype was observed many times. CDR3 DNA sequence: TGTGCCAGCAGTTTATGGGTGGGCGTCCCGAACACCGGGGAGCTGTTTTTT. Its translation: CASSLWVGVPNTGELFF. The rearrangement links TRBV27 to TRBJ2-2; D unclear. The CDR3 is made up of 17 amino acids. The germline CDR1 and CDR2 sequences are MNHEY and SMNVEV (reference sequence). V lost 1 base, J lost 0 bases, and 12 bases lay in between.

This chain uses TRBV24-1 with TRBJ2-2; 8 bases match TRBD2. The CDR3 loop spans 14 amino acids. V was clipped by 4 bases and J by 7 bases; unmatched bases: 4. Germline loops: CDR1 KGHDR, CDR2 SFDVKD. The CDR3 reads CATSERLAYGELFF. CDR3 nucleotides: TGTGCCACCAGTGAGCGACTAGCGTACGGGGAGCTGTTTTTT.

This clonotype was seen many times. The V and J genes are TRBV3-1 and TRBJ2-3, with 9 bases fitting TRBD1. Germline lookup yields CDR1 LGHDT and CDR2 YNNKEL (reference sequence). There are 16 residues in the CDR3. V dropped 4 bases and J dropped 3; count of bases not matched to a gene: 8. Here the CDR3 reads CASSPRGQGKTDTQYF. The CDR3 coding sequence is TGTGCCAGCAGCCCCAGAGGACAGGGGAAAACAGATACGCAGTATTTT.

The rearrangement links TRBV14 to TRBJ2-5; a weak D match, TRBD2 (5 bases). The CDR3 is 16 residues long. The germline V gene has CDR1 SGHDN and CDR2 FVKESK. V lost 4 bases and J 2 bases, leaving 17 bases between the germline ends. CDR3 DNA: TGTGCCAGCAGCCCGATACTGGCGGGCGGACAAGAGACCCAGTACTTC. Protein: CASSPILAGGQETQYF.

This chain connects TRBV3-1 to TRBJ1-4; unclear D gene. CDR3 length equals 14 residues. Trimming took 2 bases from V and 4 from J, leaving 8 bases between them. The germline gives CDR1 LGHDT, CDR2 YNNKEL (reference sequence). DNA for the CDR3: TGTGCCAGCAGCCAACGACTGCTTAATGAAAAACTGTTTTTT. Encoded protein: CASSQRLLNEKLFF. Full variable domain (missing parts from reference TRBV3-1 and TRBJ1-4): DTAVSQTPKYLVTQMGNDKSIKCEQNLGHDTMYWYKQDSKKFLKIMFSYNNKELIINETVPNRFSPKSPDKAHLNLHINSLELGDSAVYFCASSQRLLNEKLFFGSGTQLSVL.

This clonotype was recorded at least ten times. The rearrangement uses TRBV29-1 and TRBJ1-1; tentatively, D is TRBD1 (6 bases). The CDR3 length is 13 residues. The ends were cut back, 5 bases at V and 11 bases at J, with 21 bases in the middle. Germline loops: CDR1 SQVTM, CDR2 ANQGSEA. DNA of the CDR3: TGCAGCGTTAGCCTGACAGGTTTCGGAAGGGCTTTCTTT. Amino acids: CSVSLTGFGRAFF.

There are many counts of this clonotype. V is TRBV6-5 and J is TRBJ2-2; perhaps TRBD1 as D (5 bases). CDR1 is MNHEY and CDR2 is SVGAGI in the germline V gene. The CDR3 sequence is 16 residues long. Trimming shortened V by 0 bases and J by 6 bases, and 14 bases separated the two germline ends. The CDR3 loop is CASSYSISEGAGELFF. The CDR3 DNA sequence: TGTGCCAGCAGTTACTCGATTTCTGAAGGGGCCGGGGAGCTGTTTTTT.

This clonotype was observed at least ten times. CDR3 sequence (DNA): TGTGCCAGCAGCCCCGGACTAGCGGGAACCGGGGAGCTGTTTTTT. Translation gives CASSPGLAGTGELFF. The chain is built from TRBV7-2 and TRBJ2-2; 12 bases map to TRBD2. J lost 5 bases, V lost 5 bases, and 3 bases had no gene match. Germline CDR1 SGHTA, CDR2 FQGNSA. The CDR3 length is 15 residues.

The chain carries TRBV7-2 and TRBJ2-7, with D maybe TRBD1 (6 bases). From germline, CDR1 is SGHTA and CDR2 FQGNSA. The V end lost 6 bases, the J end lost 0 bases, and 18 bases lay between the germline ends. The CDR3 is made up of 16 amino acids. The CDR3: CASRRASGTTSYEQYF. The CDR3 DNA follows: TGTGCCAGCAGGCGCGCTTCCGGGACAACCTCCTACGAGCAGTACTTC.

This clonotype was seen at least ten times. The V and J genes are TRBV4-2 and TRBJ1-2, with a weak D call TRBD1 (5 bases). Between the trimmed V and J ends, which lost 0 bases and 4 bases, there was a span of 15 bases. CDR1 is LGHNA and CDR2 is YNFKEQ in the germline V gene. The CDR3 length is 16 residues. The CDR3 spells CASSQDQFKGSYGYTF. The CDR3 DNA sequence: TGTGCCAGCAGCCAAGATCAATTTAAGGGGAGCTATGGCTACACCTTC.

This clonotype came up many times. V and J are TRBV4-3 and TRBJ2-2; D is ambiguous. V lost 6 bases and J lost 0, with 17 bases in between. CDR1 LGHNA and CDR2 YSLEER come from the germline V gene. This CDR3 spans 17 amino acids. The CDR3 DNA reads TGCGCCAGCAGTCTTAGGTCCTGGACGGCGAACACCGGGGAGCTGTTTTTT. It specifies CASSLRSWTANTGELFF.

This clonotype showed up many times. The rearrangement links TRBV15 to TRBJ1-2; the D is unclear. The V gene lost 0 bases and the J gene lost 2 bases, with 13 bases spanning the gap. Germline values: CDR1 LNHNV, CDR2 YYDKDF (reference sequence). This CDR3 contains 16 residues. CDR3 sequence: CATSRDLAGGNYGYTF. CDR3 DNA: TGTGCCACCAGCAGAGATCTCGCGGGCGGAAACTATGGCTACACCTTC.

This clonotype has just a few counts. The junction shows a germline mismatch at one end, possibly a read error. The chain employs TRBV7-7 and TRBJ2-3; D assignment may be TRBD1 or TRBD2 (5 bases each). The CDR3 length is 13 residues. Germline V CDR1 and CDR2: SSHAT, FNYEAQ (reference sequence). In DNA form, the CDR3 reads TGTGCTAGCAGCATCGAATTCAGGGACGTAAGGCATTTT. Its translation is CASSIEFRDVRHF.

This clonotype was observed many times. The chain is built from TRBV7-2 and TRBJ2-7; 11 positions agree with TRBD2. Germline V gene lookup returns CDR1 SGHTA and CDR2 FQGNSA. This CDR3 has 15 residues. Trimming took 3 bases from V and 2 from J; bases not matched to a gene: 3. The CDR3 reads CASSFTSGGPYEQYF. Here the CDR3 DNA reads TGTGCCAGCAGCTTTACTAGCGGGGGCCCCTACGAGCAGTACTTC.

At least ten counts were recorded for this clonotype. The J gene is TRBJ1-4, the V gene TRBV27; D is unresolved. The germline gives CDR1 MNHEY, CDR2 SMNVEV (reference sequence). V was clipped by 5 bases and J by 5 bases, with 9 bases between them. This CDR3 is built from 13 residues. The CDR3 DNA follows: TGTGCCAGCAGTCCCCTAGGAAATGAAAAACTGTTTTTT. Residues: CASSPLGNEKLFF.

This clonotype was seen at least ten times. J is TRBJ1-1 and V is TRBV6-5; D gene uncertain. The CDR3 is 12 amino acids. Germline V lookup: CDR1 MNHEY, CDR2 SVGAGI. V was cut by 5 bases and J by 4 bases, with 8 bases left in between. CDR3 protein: CASSRTATEAFF. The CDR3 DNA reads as TGTGCCAGCAGTCGGACGGCCACTGAAGCTTTCTTT.

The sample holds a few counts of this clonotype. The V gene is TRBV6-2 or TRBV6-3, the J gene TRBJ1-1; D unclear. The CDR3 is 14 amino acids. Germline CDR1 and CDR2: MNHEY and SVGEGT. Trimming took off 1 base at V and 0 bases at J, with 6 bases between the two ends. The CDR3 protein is CASSYYNMNTEAFF. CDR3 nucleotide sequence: TGTGCCAGCAGTTACTACAACATGAACACTGAAGCTTTCTTT.

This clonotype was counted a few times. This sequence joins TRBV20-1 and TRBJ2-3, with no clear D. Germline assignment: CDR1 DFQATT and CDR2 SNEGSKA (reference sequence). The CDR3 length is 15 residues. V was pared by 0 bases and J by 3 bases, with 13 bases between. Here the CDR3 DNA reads TGCAGTGCTAGAGACCCAACCAGGTCGACAGATACGCAGTATTTT. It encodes CSARDPTRSTDTQYF.